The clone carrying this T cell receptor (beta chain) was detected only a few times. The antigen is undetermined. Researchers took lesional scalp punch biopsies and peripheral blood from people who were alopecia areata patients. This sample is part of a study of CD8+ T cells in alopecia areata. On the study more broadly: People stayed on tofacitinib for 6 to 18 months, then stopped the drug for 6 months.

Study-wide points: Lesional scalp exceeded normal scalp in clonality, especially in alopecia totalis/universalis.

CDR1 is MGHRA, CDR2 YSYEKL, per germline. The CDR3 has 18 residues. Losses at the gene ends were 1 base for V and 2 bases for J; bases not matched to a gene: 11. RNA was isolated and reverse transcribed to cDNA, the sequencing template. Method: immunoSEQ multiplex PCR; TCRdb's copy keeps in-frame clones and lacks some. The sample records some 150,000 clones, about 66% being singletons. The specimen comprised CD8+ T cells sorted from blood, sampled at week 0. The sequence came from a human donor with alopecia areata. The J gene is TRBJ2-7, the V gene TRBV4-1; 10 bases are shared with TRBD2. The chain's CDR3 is CASSQVTGRLAGTYEQYF. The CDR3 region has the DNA TGCGCCAGCAGCCAAGTGACAGGGAGACTAGCGGGTACCTACGAGCAGTACTTC.